This T cell receptor beta chain stems from a study of sequential checkpoint blockade in melanoma. Study details: Matched biopsies came pretreatment and at week 13 for about two dozen patients.

The germline V gene encodes CDR1 SQVTM and CDR2 ANQGSEA. CDR3 length equals 14 residues. Trimming cost V 7 bases and J 4 bases; bases outside gene matches: 8. Treatment: randomized to nivolumab then ipilimumab (arm A) or the reverse (arm B). Data came from immunoSEQ multiplex PCR; TCRdb stores just in-frame clones and leaves some out. The sample has 2,500 or so clones, about 15% seen once. The chain has TRBV29-1 and TRBJ1-1; 11 nucleotides agree with TRBD1. The sample in question was tumor tissue (inferred from file names), obtained from a patient given nivolumab and ipilimumab in sequence. The receptor comes from a human donor with melanoma. CDR3 sequence (DNA): TGCAGCGCTCAAAGGGGGACAGGGGGCACTGAAGCTTTCTTT. It specifies CSAQRGTGGTEAFF.